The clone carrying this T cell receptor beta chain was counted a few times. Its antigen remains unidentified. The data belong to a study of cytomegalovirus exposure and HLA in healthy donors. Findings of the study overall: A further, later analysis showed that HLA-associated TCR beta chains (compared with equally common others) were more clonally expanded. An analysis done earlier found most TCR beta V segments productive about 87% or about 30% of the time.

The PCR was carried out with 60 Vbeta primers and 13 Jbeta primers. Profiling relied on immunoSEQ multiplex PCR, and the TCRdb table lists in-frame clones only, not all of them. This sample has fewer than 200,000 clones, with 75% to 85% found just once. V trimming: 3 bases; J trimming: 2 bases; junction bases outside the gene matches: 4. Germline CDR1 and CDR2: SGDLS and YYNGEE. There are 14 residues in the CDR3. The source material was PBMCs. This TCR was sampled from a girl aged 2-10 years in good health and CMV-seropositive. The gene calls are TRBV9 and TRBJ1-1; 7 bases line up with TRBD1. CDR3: CASSEGDSNTEAFF. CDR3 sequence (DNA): TGTGCCAGCAGCGAGGGGGACAGTAACACTGAAGCTTTCTTT.